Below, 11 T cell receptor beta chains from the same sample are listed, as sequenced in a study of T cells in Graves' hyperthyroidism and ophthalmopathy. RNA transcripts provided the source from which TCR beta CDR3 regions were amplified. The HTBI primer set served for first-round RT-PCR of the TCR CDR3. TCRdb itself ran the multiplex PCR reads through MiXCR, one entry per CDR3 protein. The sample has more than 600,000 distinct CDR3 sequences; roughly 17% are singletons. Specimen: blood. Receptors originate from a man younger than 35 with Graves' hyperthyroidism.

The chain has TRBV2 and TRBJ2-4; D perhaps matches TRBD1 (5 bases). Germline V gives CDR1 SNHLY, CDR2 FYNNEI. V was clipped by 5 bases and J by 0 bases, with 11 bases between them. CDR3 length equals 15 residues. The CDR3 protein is CASSFGHVAKNIQYF. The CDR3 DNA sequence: TGTGCCAGCAGTTTTGGACACGTAGCCAAAAACATTCAGTACTTC.

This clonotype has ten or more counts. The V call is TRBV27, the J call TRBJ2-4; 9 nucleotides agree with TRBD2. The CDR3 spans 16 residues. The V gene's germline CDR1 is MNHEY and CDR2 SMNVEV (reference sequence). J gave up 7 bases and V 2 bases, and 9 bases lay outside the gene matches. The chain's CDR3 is CASSLGAGGGYNIQYF. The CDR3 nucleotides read TGTGCCAGCAGTTTAGGGGCGGGAGGGGGTTACAACATTCAGTACTTC.

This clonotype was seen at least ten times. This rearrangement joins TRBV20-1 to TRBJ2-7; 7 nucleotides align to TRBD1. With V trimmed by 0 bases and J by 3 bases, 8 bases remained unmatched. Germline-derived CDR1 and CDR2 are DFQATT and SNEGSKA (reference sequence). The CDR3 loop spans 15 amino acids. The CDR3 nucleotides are TGCAGTGCTAGAGAATGGGACAGTCACTACTACGAGCAGTACTTC. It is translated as CSAREWDSHYYEQYF.

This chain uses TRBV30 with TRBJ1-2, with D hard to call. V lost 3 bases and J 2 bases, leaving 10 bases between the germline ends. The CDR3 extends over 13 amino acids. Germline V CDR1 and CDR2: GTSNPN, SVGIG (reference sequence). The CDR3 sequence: CAWSVHGNYGYTF. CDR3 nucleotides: TGTGCCTGGAGCGTCCACGGGAACTATGGCTACACCTTC.

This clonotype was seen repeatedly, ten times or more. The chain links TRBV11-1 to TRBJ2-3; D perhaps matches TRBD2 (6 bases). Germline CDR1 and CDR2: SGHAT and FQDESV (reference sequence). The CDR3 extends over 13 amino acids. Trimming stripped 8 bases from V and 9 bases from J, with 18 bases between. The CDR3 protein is CASEGGDADTQYF. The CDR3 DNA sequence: TGTGCCAGCGAAGGAGGGGACGCCGACACGCAGTATTTT.

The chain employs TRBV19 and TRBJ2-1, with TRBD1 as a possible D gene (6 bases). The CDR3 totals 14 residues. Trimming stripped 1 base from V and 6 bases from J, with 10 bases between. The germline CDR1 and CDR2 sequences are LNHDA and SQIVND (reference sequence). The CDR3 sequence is CASSIGQVSNEQFF. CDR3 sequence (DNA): TGTGCCAGTAGTATAGGACAGGTTTCCAATGAGCAGTTCTTC.

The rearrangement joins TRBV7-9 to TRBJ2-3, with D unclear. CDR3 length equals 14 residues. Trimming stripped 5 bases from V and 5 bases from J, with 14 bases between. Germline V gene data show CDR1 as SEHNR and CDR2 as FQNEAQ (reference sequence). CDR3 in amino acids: CASSALVPQDTQYF. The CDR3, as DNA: TGTGCCAGCAGCGCCCTAGTCCCGCAAGATACGCAGTATTTT.

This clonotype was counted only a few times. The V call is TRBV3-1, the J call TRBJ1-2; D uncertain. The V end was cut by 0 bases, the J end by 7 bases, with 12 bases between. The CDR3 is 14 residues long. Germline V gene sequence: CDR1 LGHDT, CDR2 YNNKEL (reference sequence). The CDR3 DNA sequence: TGTGCCAGCAGCCAAGATGTAAGGGAACCTGGCTACACCTTC. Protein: CASSQDVREPGYTF.

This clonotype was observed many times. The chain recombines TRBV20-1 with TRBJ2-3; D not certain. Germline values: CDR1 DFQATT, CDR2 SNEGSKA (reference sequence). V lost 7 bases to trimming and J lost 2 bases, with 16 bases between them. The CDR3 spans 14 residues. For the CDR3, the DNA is TGCAGTGGAAGGGATGCAGGATCCACAGATACGCAGTATTTT. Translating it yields CSGRDAGSTDTQYF.

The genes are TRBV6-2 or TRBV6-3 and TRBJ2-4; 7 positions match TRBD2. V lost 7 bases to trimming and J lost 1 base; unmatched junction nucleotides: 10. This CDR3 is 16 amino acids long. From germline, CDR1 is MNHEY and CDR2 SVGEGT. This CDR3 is CASTHGGMSAKNIQYF. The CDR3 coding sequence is TGTGCCAGCACCCACGGGGGGATGTCGGCCAAAAACATTCAGTACTTC.

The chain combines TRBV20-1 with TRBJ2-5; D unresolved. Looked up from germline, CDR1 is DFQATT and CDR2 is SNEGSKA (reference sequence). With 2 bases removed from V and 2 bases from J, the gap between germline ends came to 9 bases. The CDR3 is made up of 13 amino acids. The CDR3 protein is CSARSREQETQYF. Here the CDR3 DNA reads TGCAGTGCTAGAAGTAGGGAACAAGAGACCCAGTACTTC.